The 23 T cell receptor beta chains reported below all come from one sample, sequenced in a study of T cell responses to AZD1222 COVID-19 vaccine. TCRdb's copy holds only in-frame clones and misses some; the assay was immunoSEQ multiplex PCR. The sample lists roughly 140,000 clones; about 93% were seen once. Source: peripheral blood, taken on day 0 of AZD1222 vaccination. Every receptor here comes from an adult in good health.

The J gene is TRBJ2-7, the V gene TRBV28; tentative D call: TRBD1 (5 bases). V was trimmed by 8 bases and J by 1 base, leaving 18 bases between them. The germline gives CDR1 MDHEN, CDR2 SYDVKM. CDR3 length equals 15 residues. CDR3 protein: CASCTVGARSYEQYF. The CDR3 nucleotides read TGTGCCAGCTGCACAGTAGGGGCTCGATCCTACGAGCAGTACTTC.

V usage is TRBV7-9 and J usage is TRBJ2-2; D is unclear. The CDR3 has 12 residues. CDR1 is SEHNR, CDR2 FQNEAQ, per germline (reference sequence). The V gene lost 5 bases and the J gene lost 3 bases, with 4 bases spanning the gap. CDR3 sequence: CASSGDTGELFF. DNA for the CDR3: TGTGCCAGCAGCGGGGACACCGGGGAGCTGTTTTTT. Using reference TRBV7-9 and TRBJ2-2 for the parts outside the CDR3, the full variable domain is DTGVSQNPRHKITKRGQNVTFRCDPISEHNRLYWYRQTLGQGPEFLTYFQNEAQLEKSRLLSDRFSAERPKGSFSTLEIQRTEQGDSAMYLCASSGDTGELFFGEGSRLTVL.

The chain has TRBV28 and TRBJ1-2; D is perhaps TRBD1 (5 bases). CDR1 is MDHEN, CDR2 SYDVKM, per germline. The CDR3 runs to 14 residues. The ends were cut back, 4 bases at V and 5 bases at J, with 14 bases in the middle. In DNA form, the CDR3 reads TGTGCCAGCAGTTCGGCAGGGCAATGGTATGGCTACACCTTC. Translating it yields CASSSAGQWYGYTF.

The table lists this clone with a count of one. The chain carries TRBV7-9 and TRBJ2-7, with a tentative D call TRBD2 (7 bases). V lost 5 bases and J 3 bases, leaving 11 bases between the germline ends. The CDR3 loop spans 13 amino acids. Germline loops: CDR1 SEHNR, CDR2 FQNEAQ (reference sequence). The CDR3 DNA follows: TGTGCCAGCAGCCCCGGGGGGCGCTACGAGCAGTACTTC. Protein product: CASSPGGRYEQYF. The full variable domain, rest sourced from reference TRBV7-9 and TRBJ2-7, is DTGVSQNPRHKITKRGQNVTFRCDPISEHNRLYWYRQTLGQGPEFLTYFQNEAQLEKSRLLSDRFSAERPKGSFSTLEIQRTEQGDSAMYLCASSPGGRYEQYFGPGTRLTVT.

The CDR3 sequence: CASSPPPIYNEQFF. The CDR3 coding sequence is TGTGCCAGCTCACCACCGCCCATATACAATGAGCAGTTCTTC. The chain is built from TRBV18 and TRBJ2-1; no clear D gene. Germline assignment: CDR1 KGHSH and CDR2 LQKENI. Trimming cost V 0 bases and J 4 bases, with 7 bases left between them. The CDR3 has 14 residues.

The chain uses TRBV14 and TRBJ2-7, with D possibly TRBD1 on 6 matching bases. The CDR3 length is 15 residues. Trimming removed 2 bases from V and 6 bases from J, with 17 bases in between. Germline V gives CDR1 SGHDN, CDR2 FVKESK. The CDR3 spells CASSQSTGKGAEQYF. In nucleotides, the CDR3 is TGTGCCAGCAGCCAAAGTACAGGGAAAGGGGCCGAGCAGTACTTC.

This clone was seen a handful of times. The chain joins TRBV5-1 to TRBJ1-6; TRBD1 is a possible D gene (5 bases). Germline V CDR1 and CDR2: SGHRS, YFSETQ. CDR3 size: 16 residues. V lost 0 bases, J lost 7 bases, and 14 bases lay in between. The CDR3 loop reads CASSLAGGDGNSPLHF. In nucleotides, the CDR3 is TGCGCCAGCAGCTTGGCCGGGGGTGACGGAAATTCACCCCTCCACTTT.

This chain uses TRBV12-3 or TRBV12-4 with TRBJ2-3; the D is unclear. CDR3 length: 12 residues. V was trimmed by 6 bases and J by 6 bases, leaving 10 bases between them. The CDR3 DNA sequence: TGTGCCAGCAGGGACGGGTGGGATACGCAGTATTTT. Translated, it gives CASRDGWDTQYF.

The V call is TRBV28, the J call TRBJ1-4, with D possibly TRBD1 on 5 matching bases. V lost 3 bases, J lost 1 base, and 9 bases lay in between. The CDR3 totals 15 residues. From germline, CDR1 is MDHEN and CDR2 SYDVKM. The CDR3 loop is CASSLAGITNEKLFF. Here the CDR3 DNA reads TGTGCCAGCAGTTTGGCAGGGATAACTAATGAAAAACTGTTTTTT.

This clone was seen only once. This chain uses TRBV6-5 with TRBJ2-7, with a tentative D call TRBD2 (6 bases). Trimming cost V 7 bases and J 4 bases, with 17 bases left between them. The CDR3 extends over 14 amino acids. Germline lookup yields CDR1 MNHEY and CDR2 SVGAGI. Here the CDR3 reads CASTVVQGGYEQYF. CDR3 nucleotides: TGTGCCAGCACCGTGGTGCAGGGAGGTTACGAGCAGTACTTC.

This chain links TRBV7-9 with TRBJ1-5; D is ambiguous. Germline assignment: CDR1 SEHNR and CDR2 FQNEAQ (reference sequence). The CDR3 runs to 14 residues. Trimming pared 5 bases from V and 9 bases from J, leaving 17 bases between. The DNA of the CDR3 is TGTGCCAGCAGCGCCGGACGGTGGGGATCGCCCCAGCATTTT. Amino acid sequence: CASSAGRWGSPQHF.

A single count supports this clone. V gene TRBV5-1 combines with J gene TRBJ1-1, with 7 bases lining up with TRBD1. The germline CDR1 and CDR2 sequences are SGHRS and YFSETQ. Losses at the gene ends were 2 bases for V and 3 bases for J; bases not matched to a gene: 4. The CDR3 contains 14 residues. This CDR3 is CASSFTGDHTEAFF. The CDR3 DNA reads as TGCGCCAGCAGCTTTACAGGGGATCACACTGAAGCTTTCTTT.

This sequence joins TRBV7-3 and TRBJ1-1, with TRBD1 identical over 10 bases. Germline CDR1 is SGHTA and CDR2 is FQGTGA. This CDR3 has 11 amino acids. After removal of 6 bases from V and 11 bases from J, the junction contained 3 bases not matched to a gene. The DNA for the CDR3 is TGTGCCAGCAGGGGGACAGGGGCGGCTTTCTTT. The encoded protein is CASRGTGAAFF.

V is TRBV24-1 and J is TRBJ2-2, with 8 bases lining up with TRBD1. The germline CDR1 and CDR2 sequences are KGHDR and SFDVKD. With 4 bases clipped from V and 3 bases from J, the junction kept 3 bases outside the gene matches. The CDR3 length is 15 residues. The CDR3 DNA follows: TGTGCCACCAGTGACCTGGGACAGGACACCGGGGAGCTGTTTTTT. Translated: CATSDLGQDTGELFF.

CDR3 bases: TGTGCCAGCAGCAACCGAACAGGTTCCAACGAGCAGTACTTC. This codes for CASSNRTGSNEQYF. The chain is built from TRBV5-5 and TRBJ2-7, with D perhaps TRBD1 (5 bases). Germline assignment: CDR1 SGHKS and CDR2 YYEKEE (reference sequence). With 4 bases removed from V and 5 bases from J, the gap between germline ends came to 16 bases. The CDR3 extends over 14 amino acids.

The rearrangement uses TRBV28 and TRBJ2-1, with 9 bases lining up with TRBD1. This CDR3 region has 15 residues. The junction had 12 bases not matched to a gene; V was cut back by 8 bases and J by 7 bases. The germline gives CDR1 MDHEN, CDR2 SYDVKM. In DNA form, the CDR3 reads TGTGCCAGCCAAATACCCGGGACAGGGAGGAATGAGCAGTTCTTC. This codes for CASQIPGTGRNEQFF.

The chain links TRBV5-1 to TRBJ2-1, with D possibly matching TRBD1 (5 bases). The germline V gene encodes CDR1 SGHRS and CDR2 YFSETQ. This CDR3 has 12 amino acids. The V gene lost 0 bases and the J gene lost 8 bases, with 6 bases spanning the gap. CDR3 loop: CASSLGRDEQFF. The CDR3 DNA reads as TGCGCCAGCAGCTTGGGCAGGGATGAGCAGTTCTTC.

J is TRBJ2-3 and V is TRBV13, with D perhaps matching TRBD1 or TRBD2 (5 bases each). The CDR3 covers 16 residues. V was pared by 5 bases and J by 0 bases, with 15 bases between. Germline CDR1 is PRHDT and CDR2 is FYEKMQ (reference sequence). As DNA, the CDR3 is TGTGCCAGCAGCCCGGGGACCCAAGCTAGCACAGATACGCAGTATTTT. Residues: CASSPGTQASTDTQYF.

The chain employs TRBV6-6 and TRBJ2-2, with 10 bases lining up with TRBD2. The CDR3 extends over 15 amino acids. Germline CDR1 and CDR2: MNHNY and SVGAGI (reference sequence). J was trimmed by 6 bases and V by 6 bases; bases with no gene match: 7. CDR3 in amino acids: CASSRLAGVAGELFF. CDR3 nucleotides: TGTGCCAGCAGCCGTCTAGCGGGAGTGGCCGGGGAGCTGTTTTTT.

The chain couples TRBV5-1 to TRBJ2-5; possibly TRBD1 or TRBD2 for D (5 bases each). This CDR3 spans 15 amino acids. With 6 bases removed from V and 3 bases from J, the gap between germline ends came to 18 bases. The germline V gene encodes CDR1 SGHRS and CDR2 YFSETQ. For the CDR3, the DNA is TGCGCCAGCACCCGTGGAGTTGGGGGAAAAGAGACCCAGTACTTC. Translation gives CASTRGVGGKETQYF.

The CDR3 reads CASSGTTDTQYF. The CDR3 bases are TGCGCCAGCAGCGGGACCACAGATACGCAGTATTTT. The chain has TRBV4-1 and TRBJ2-3; the D gene could be TRBD1 or TRBD2 (5 bases each). Looked up from germline, CDR1 is MGHRA and CDR2 is YSYEKL. The CDR3 has 12 residues. Between the trimmed V and J ends, which lost 5 bases and 2 bases, there was a span of 5 bases.

This clone was recorded a few times. This chain joins TRBV9 and TRBJ1-4; 9 bases are shared with TRBD1. V dropped 4 bases and J dropped 4; count of bases not matched to a gene: 2. The CDR3 loop spans 14 amino acids. Germline V lookup: CDR1 SGDLS, CDR2 YYNGEE. CDR3 in amino acids: CASSRQGGNEKLFF. The CDR3 bases are TGTGCCAGCAGCAGACAGGGGGGTAATGAAAAACTGTTTTTT.

The V and J genes are TRBV6-5 and TRBJ2-1, with 8 positions matching TRBD1. The CDR3 covers 15 residues. Trimming at V came to 6 bases and at J to 4 bases, leaving 8 bases not matched to a gene. In germline, CDR1 is MNHEY, CDR2 SVGAGI. CDR3 in amino acids: CASSTGTGPYNEQFF. CDR3 nucleotides: TGTGCCAGCAGCACCGGGACAGGACCTTACAATGAGCAGTTCTTC.